This TCR beta chain was profiled in a study of CD8 T cells in Susac syndrome. Random hexamers primed reverse transcription of about 0.5 to 1 ug RNA. The authors amplified TCR beta CDR3 across 54 Vbeta and 13 Jbeta using immunoSEQ multiplex PCR. TCRdb reprocessed the immunoSEQ multiplex PCR reads via MiXCR and lists one record per CDR3 protein. Here the sample spans hundreds of thousands of distinct CDR3 sequences, approximately 91% being singletons. This clonotype was counted a single time. The CDR3 loop spans 15 amino acids. Trimming removed 0 bases from V and 6 bases from J; junction bases left unmatched: 3. CDR1 and CDR2 from the germline V gene are SGHRS and YFSETQ. Sequencing of TCR beta was carried out in blood CD8+ and CD4+ T cells. TEMRA cells were FACS-enriched, and CD8+ and CD4+ T cells were isolated negatively.

The V call is TRBV5-1, the J call TRBJ2-1; 10 nucleotides align to TRBD2. Material: CD8+ T cells from PBMCs. The receptor was isolated from a human donor with multiple sclerosis. The CDR3 loop is CASSLELAGVNEQFF. CDR3 bases: TGCGCCAGCAGCTTGGAGCTAGCGGGAGTCAATGAGCAGTTCTTC.